The 15 T cell receptor beta chains reported below all come from one sample, sequenced in a study of T cell repertoires in cytomegalovirus infection. TCRdb analysed the reads with MiXCR anew, one entry per CDR3 protein. The sample consists of tens of thousands of distinct CDR3 sequences, roughly half of them appearing once. Their antigens remain unidentified. The sample was CD8+ T cells from cultured PBMCs, taken from culture after CMV antigen stimulation. The receptors stem from a human donor in good health (CMV status not recorded). Some clones in this sample may be carry-over from other donors' samples.

The table lists this clonotype with a few counts. The V gene is TRBV27, the J gene TRBJ2-3; perhaps TRBD2 as D (5 bases). Trimming took off 0 bases at V and 2 bases at J, with 9 bases between the two ends. The CDR3 length is 15 residues. Germline V gene sequence: CDR1 MNHEY, CDR2 SMNVEV (reference sequence). CDR3 loop: CASSLSLGVTDTQYF. The CDR3 DNA sequence: TGTGCCAGCAGTTTATCGTTGGGAGTCACAGATACGCAGTATTTT.

Concerning this clonotype itself: The junction departs from germline at one end; a sequencing error may be responsible. The chain combines TRBV7-6 with TRBJ2-1; D is unclear. The CDR3 sequence is 13 residues long. Germline values: CDR1 SGHVS, CDR2 FNYEAQ. In nucleotides, the CDR3 is TGTGCTAGCAGCTTAGGCCGTAACAATGAGCAGTTCTTC. Encoded protein: CASSLGRNNEQFF. Using reference TRBV7-6 and TRBJ2-1 for the parts outside the CDR3, the full variable domain is GAGVSQSPRYKVTKRGQDVALRCDPISGHVSLYWYRQALGQGPEFLTYFNYEAQQDKSGLPNDRFSAERPEGSISTLTIQRTEQRDSAMYRCASSLGRNNEQFFGPGTRLTVL.

This clonotype has a handful of counts. The gene calls are TRBV6-1 and TRBJ2-7; no clear D gene. The CDR3 length is 14 residues. V gave up 3 bases and J gave up 5 bases, with 14 bases separating them. CDR1 is MNHNS and CDR2 is SASEGT in the germline V gene. CDR3 sequence: CASSDLGWWDEQYF. In DNA form, the CDR3 reads TGTGCCAGCAGTGACTTAGGTTGGTGGGACGAGCAGTACTTC.

The rearrangement joins TRBV18 to TRBJ1-1, with 11 bases that match TRBD1. CDR1 and CDR2 from the germline V gene are KGHSH and LQKENI. J lost 10 bases, V lost 3 bases, and 10 bases had no gene match. This CDR3 has 15 residues. CDR3: CASSPGTGGSRSAFF. The CDR3 DNA follows: TGTGCCAGCTCACCCGGGACAGGGGGTAGTCGGTCAGCTTTCTTT.

Only a few counts were recorded for this clonotype. This chain connects TRBV20-1 to TRBJ1-1, with 11 bases fitting TRBD1. Germline V CDR1 and CDR2: DFQATT, SNEGSKA (reference sequence). V shed 8 bases, J shed 8 bases, and the junction held 10 bases outside the gene matches. The CDR3 has 13 amino acids. CDR3 DNA: TGCAGTCCCGACCGGGACAGGGGGATGGAAGCTTTCTTT. Residues: CSPDRDRGMEAFF.

The sample holds a few counts of this clonotype. The chain is built from TRBV7-8 and TRBJ2-4, with 10 bases fitting TRBD2. CDR3 length equals 19 residues. J gave up 0 bases and V 1 base, and 9 bases lay outside the gene matches. Per the germline V gene, CDR1 is SGHVS and CDR2 is FQNEAQ. The CDR3 here is CASSLGSSGSRIAKNIQYF. CDR3 sequence (DNA): TGTGCCAGCAGCTTAGGGTCTAGCGGGAGCCGAATAGCCAAAAACATTCAGTACTTC.

A single count supports this clonotype. This rearrangement joins TRBV13 to TRBJ2-1; D perhaps matches TRBD2 (6 bases). The CDR3 is 16 residues long. Germline CDR1 and CDR2: PRHDT and FYEKMQ (reference sequence). Trimming removed 5 bases from V and 3 bases from J, with 17 bases in between. The chain's CDR3 is CASSPPGWTNYNEQFF. CDR3 nucleotides: TGTGCCAGCAGCCCGCCAGGGTGGACTAACTACAATGAGCAGTTCTTC.

This clonotype was counted a few times. The chain has TRBV6-1 and TRBJ1-1; D gene unclear. This CDR3 is built from 14 residues. Germline V lookup: CDR1 MNHNS, CDR2 SASEGT. The V and J ends lost 1 base and 7 bases respectively, with 13 bases between them. CDR3 bases: TGTGCCAGCAGTGAAGACGAGGGAATGAGTGAAGCTTTCTTT. Translated, it gives CASSEDEGMSEAFF.

This chain connects TRBV7-2 to TRBJ2-1; 9 bases agree with TRBD1. Germline assignment: CDR1 SGHTA and CDR2 FQGNSA. The V and J ends lost 5 bases and 3 bases, in that order; junction bases with no gene match: 5. This CDR3 is built from 15 residues. CDR3 sequence reads: CASSPEDRGYNEQFF. The CDR3 nucleotides read TGTGCCAGCAGCCCCGAGGACAGGGGCTACAATGAGCAGTTCTTC.

This clonotype was seen just once. The chain couples TRBV7-2 to TRBJ1-2; tentative D call: TRBD1 (5 bases). The germline V gene has CDR1 SGHTA and CDR2 FQGNSA. The length of the CDR3 is 16 residues. Trimming removed 5 bases from V and 3 bases from J, with 19 bases in between. The CDR3 DNA reads as TGTGCCAGCAGCCCGGCGAGGGGAGGGTCAGACTATGGCTACACCTTC. Translated, it gives CASSPARGGSDYGYTF.

In this sample, this clonotype turned up a few times. V gene TRBV6-1 combines with J gene TRBJ2-5; tentative D call: TRBD2 (6 bases). The germline V and J ends were trimmed by 6 bases and 3 bases, with 17 bases remaining between them. The CDR3 covers 15 residues. Germline V gives CDR1 MNHNS, CDR2 SASEGT. The CDR3 bases are TGTGCCAGCAGCCTTGATTGGACTACCGAAGAGACCCAGTACTTC. Its translation: CASSLDWTTEETQYF.

This clonotype appeared a few times. The chain has TRBV28 and TRBJ2-1; D tentatively fits TRBD1 or TRBD2 (5 bases each). V lost 10 bases and J lost 7, with 14 bases in between. The germline gives CDR1 MDHEN, CDR2 SYDVKM. This CDR3 comprises 12 residues. The CDR3 DNA sequence: TGTGCCACCCGGGACCCCTGGAATGAGCAGTTCTTC. This codes for CATRDPWNEQFF.

The chain joins TRBV7-3 to TRBJ2-3; D not resolved. The germline V and J ends were trimmed by 2 bases and 2 bases, with 11 bases remaining between them. CDR1 is SGHTA and CDR2 is FQGTGA in the germline V gene. The CDR3 contains 15 residues. CDR3 sequence (DNA): TGTGCCAGCAGCTTAGATGGGCTAGACACAGATACGCAGTATTTT. Translated: CASSLDGLDTDTQYF. Looking up the rest from reference TRBV7-3 and TRBJ2-3 gives the full variable domain: GAGVSQTPSNKVTEKGKYVELRCDPISGHTALYWYRQSLGQGPEFLIYFQGTGAADDSGLPNDRFFAVRPEGSVSTLKIQRTERGDSAVYLCASSLDGLDTDTQYFGPGTRLTVL.

This clonotype occurred a few times. The J gene is TRBJ1-1, the V gene TRBV7-6; D call uncertain. V was clipped by 1 base and J by 7 bases, with 7 bases between them. Per germline, CDR1 SGHVS and CDR2 FNYEAQ. There are 12 residues in the CDR3. CDR3 nucleotide sequence: TGTGCCAGCAGCTTAGTCGCAGGTGAAGCTTTCTTT. It translates to CASSLVAGEAFF.

Turning to this clonotype: This likely comes from a read error, as the CDR3 has no conserved phenylalanine or tryptophan at its end. The chain is built from TRBV19 and TRBJ1-3; 7 bases match TRBD1. The CDR3 is made up of 15 amino acids. Per germline, CDR1 LNHDA and CDR2 SQIVND (reference sequence). The J segment lost 0 bases and the V segment lost 7 bases, leaving 6 bases of the junction unmatched. CDR3 sequence: CASKETGSSGNTIYL. CDR3 nucleotide sequence: TGTGCCAGTAAGGAGACAGGGTCCTCTGGAAACACCATATATCTT.